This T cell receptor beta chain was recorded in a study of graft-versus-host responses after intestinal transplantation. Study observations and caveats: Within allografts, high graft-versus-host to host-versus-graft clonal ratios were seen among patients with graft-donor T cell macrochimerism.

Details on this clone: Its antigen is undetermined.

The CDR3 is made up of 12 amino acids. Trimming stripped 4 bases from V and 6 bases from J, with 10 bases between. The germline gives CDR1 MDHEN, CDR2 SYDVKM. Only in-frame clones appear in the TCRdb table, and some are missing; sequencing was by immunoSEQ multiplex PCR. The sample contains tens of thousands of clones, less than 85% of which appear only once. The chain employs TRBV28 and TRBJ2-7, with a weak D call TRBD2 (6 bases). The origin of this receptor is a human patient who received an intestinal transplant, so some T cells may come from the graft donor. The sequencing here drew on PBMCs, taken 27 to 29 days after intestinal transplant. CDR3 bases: TGTGCCAGCAGTTCGACTAGGGTCGAGCAGTACTTC. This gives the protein CASSSTRVEQYF.